This T cell receptor (beta chain) was recorded in a study of blood T cell repertoires in COVID-19. Study-level background: Researchers got acute and convalescent COVID-19 samples from the United States, Italy and Spain. From T cells, B-cell-depleted T cells, or PBMCs came the material, which was cDNA or gDNA.

Original data processing: Reference gene primer amplification yielded estimated nucleated cell counts. Assay used: immunoSEQ multiplex PCR; TCRdb lists only in-frame clones, some missing. That table gives V, J and clone size, and the DNA gave D and trimming. The table records a few hundred thousand clones, 86% of them present only once. This CDR3 is 16 amino acids long. V shed 2 bases and J 6 bases; nucleotides not matched to a gene: 9. Per germline, CDR1 SGHVS and CDR2 FQNEAQ. The receptor was isolated from a woman aged 25 to 39 with active or convalescent COVID-19. Sequenced sample: peripheral blood. The chain is built from TRBV7-8 and TRBJ2-7; 11 bases map to TRBD1. The CDR3 DNA sequence: TGTGCCAGCAGCTTACCTATGGGACAGGGGGAGAGCGAGCAGTACTTC. It specifies CASSLPMGQGESEQYF.